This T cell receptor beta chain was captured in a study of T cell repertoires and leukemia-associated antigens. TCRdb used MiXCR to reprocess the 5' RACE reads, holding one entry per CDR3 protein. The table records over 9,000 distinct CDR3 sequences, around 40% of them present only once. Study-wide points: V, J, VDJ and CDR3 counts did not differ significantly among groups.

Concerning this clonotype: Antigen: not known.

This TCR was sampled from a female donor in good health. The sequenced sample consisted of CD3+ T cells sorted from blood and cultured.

For the CDR3, the DNA is TGTGCCAGCAGCTTAAGGCCGAGTGAGCAGTTCTTC. Its translation: CASSLRPSEQFF. This rearrangement joins TRBV7-9 to TRBJ2-1, with D hard to call. Trimming cost V 2 bases and J 9 bases, with 8 bases left between them. Looked up from germline, CDR1 is SEHNR and CDR2 is FQNEAQ (reference sequence). This CDR3 has 12 residues.